Described below is a single T cell receptor (beta chain) sequence and its context. Its cognate antigen is unknown. Data came from immunoSEQ multiplex PCR; TCRdb stores just in-frame clones and leaves some out. The repertoire holds fewer than 900,000 clones, with around 89% as singletons. This sample's treatment: around 19 received Ad26.COV2.S at low or high dose, single or two shots; 5 received placebo; per-sample allocation not given. Repertoires come from day 63 after the first vaccine or placebo injection. Vaccine was an Ad26 vector expressing Wuhan-strain SARS-CoV-2 spike. The sample comes from a study of Ad26.COV2.S vaccination and SARS-CoV-2 variants. Study details: Ad26.COV2.S shots went into the muscle once or twice, 56 days apart. General study results and limits: A substantial breadth of spike-specific CD8+ and CD4+ T cell responses after vaccination has been reported. Individuals receiving vaccine had higher spike-specific TCR breadth than placebo recipients did.

The germline V gene encodes CDR1 SGHVS and CDR2 FNYEAQ. Trimming shortened V by 10 bases and J by 7 bases, and 16 bases separated the two germline ends. The CDR3 consists of 12 residues. V usage is TRBV7-6 and J usage is TRBJ1-2; D possibly corresponds to TRBD1 (6 bases). The sequence was collected from a person aged 18-65 years who received the Ad26.COV2.S COVID-19 vaccine or a placebo. Sample: peripheral blood, taken in a trial of Ad26.COV2.S vaccine versus placebo. Written as DNA, the CDR3 is TGTGCCATTTCCGGCGGGGGGCTTGGCTACACCTTC. This gives the protein CAISGGGLGYTF.